Presented here are 7 T cell receptor beta chains from one specimen sequenced in a study of human T cells and chemical hapten exposure. As to time point: patch test 3, about 24 weeks after DPC sensitization. Treatment meaning: therapeutic diphenylcyclopropenone sensitization with weekly scalp DPC. MiXCR was run by TCRdb on the RACE reads, yielding one entry per CDR3 protein. The sample carries roughly 50,000 distinct CDR3 sequences, about 10% recorded once. The sequencing here drew on whole blood, taken in connection with sensitization to the hapten diphenylcyclopropenone (DPC). All receptors come from a woman aged 40 to 55 with alopecia areata. Some clones in this sample may be carry-over from other donors' samples.

The table lists this clonotype with many counts. V is TRBV4-3 and J is TRBJ1-6; no reliable D call. Trimming cost V 0 bases and J 9 bases, with 9 bases left between them. This CDR3 region has 14 residues. Germline V gene sequence: CDR1 LGHNA, CDR2 YSLEER. Written as DNA, the CDR3 is TGCGCCAGCAGCCAAGATCTAGGGTCTTCACCCCTCCACTTT. Translating gives CASSQDLGSSPLHF.

This chain links TRBV6-2 or TRBV6-3 with TRBJ2-3; TRBD2 aligns across 11 bases. The germline V gene has CDR1 MNHEY and CDR2 SVGEGT. The CDR3 length is 17 residues. After removal of 6 bases from V and 2 bases from J, the junction contained 10 bases not matched to a gene. The chain's CDR3 is CASSPRLAGTNTDTQYF. CDR3 nucleotides: TGTGCCAGCAGCCCCCGACTAGCGGGAACTAACACAGATACGCAGTATTTT.

This clonotype has only a few counts. V is TRBV18 and J is TRBJ2-1, with a weak D call TRBD1 (5 bases). V lost 8 bases, J lost 6 bases, and 8 bases lay in between. Germline lookup yields CDR1 KGHSH and CDR2 LQKENI. This CDR3 has 11 amino acids. The CDR3 nucleotides read TGTGCCAGCATGACAGTCAATGAGCAGTTCTTC. Its protein product is CASMTVNEQFF.

In its sample, this clonotype was seen many times. The rearrangement links TRBV7-6 to TRBJ1-2; D is perhaps TRBD1 (5 bases). The germline V gene has CDR1 SGHVS and CDR2 FNYEAQ. Trimming shortened V by 6 bases and J by 8 bases, and 16 bases separated the two germline ends. The length of the CDR3 is 13 residues. CDR3 bases: TGTGCCAGCAGTAAGGACAAAGAGCGCGGCTACACCTTC. Its translation is CASSKDKERGYTF.

This clonotype was seen only a few times. The gene calls are TRBV10-3 and TRBJ2-3, with D perhaps matching TRBD2 (6 bases). The CDR3 runs to 15 residues. Trimming cost V 3 bases and J 4 bases, with 14 bases left between them. The V gene's germline CDR1 is ENHRY and CDR2 SYGVKD. The CDR3 here is CAISDDRRGPDTQYF. DNA for the CDR3: TGTGCCATCAGTGACGACCGGAGGGGACCAGATACGCAGTATTTT.

The chain is built from TRBV3-1 and TRBJ2-3; D possibly corresponds to TRBD2 (7 bases). The CDR3 consists of 16 residues. The V and J ends lost 1 base and 5 bases respectively, with 16 bases between them. The germline V gene encodes CDR1 LGHDT and CDR2 YNNKEL (reference sequence). Written as DNA, the CDR3 is TGTGCCAGCAGCCAAGCGTTCGGGGGGACACTAGATACGCAGTATTTT. It translates to CASSQAFGGTLDTQYF.

There are many counts of this clonotype. CDR3 residues: CASSLAPGQPQHF. CDR3 bases: TGTGCCAGCAGCTTGGCCCCGGGCCAGCCCCAGCATTTT. This chain connects TRBV7-3 to TRBJ1-5; no firm D call. This CDR3 is 13 amino acids long. V shed 3 bases and J shed 7 bases, with 10 bases lying between them. Germline values: CDR1 SGHTA, CDR2 FQGTGA.